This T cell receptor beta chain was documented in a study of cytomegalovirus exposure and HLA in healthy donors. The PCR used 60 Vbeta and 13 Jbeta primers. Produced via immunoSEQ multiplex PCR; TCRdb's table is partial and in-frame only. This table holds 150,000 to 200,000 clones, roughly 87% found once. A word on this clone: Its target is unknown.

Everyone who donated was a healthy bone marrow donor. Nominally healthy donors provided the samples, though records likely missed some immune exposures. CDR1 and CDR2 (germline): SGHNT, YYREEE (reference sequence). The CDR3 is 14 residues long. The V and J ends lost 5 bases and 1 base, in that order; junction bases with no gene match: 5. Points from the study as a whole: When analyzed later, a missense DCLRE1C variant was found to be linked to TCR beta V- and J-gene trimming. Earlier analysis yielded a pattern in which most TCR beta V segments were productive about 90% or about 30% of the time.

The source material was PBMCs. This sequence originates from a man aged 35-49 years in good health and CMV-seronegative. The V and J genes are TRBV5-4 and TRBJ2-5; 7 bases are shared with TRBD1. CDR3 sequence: CASSSGQAQETQYF. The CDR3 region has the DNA TGTGCCAGCAGTTCCGGACAGGCCCAAGAGACCCAGTACTTC.